The clone carrying this T cell receptor beta chain was observed a handful of times. The target antigen is unknown. The sample belongs to a study of beta chain features in type 1 diabetes. Study-wide results and caveats: Cells expressing TCR highly could be over-represented by cDNA sequencing.

Sequencing targeted expressed TCRB transcripts, as all isolated RNA had been reverse transcribed. Clones were read by immunoSEQ multiplex PCR, and TCRdb kept only the in-frame ones, dropping some. The data hold around 430,000 clones, with 30% observed a single time. Per donor, one heparinised blood draw averaged approximately 120 mL. CDR1 is SQVTM and CDR2 is ANQGSEA in the germline V gene. Trimming at V came to 6 bases and at J to 6 bases, leaving 7 bases not matched to a gene. There are 13 residues in the CDR3. The receptor was derived from a man in his late teens or twenties in good health. The J gene is TRBJ2-7, the V gene TRBV29-1; 11 positions agree with TRBD1. Sequenced material: naive CD4+ T cells from blood. The CDR3: CSVPGTGGFEQYF. CDR3 in DNA: TGCAGCGTGCCCGGGACAGGGGGGTTCGAGCAGTACTTC.